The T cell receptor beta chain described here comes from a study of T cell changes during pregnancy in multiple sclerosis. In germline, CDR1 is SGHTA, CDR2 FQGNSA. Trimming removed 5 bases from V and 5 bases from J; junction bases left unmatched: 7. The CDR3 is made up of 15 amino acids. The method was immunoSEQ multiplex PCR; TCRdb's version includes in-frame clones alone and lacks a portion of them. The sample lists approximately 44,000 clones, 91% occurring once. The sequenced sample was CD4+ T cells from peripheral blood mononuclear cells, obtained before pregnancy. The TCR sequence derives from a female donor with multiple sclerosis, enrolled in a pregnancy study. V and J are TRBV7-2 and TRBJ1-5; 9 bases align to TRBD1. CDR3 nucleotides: TGTGCCAGCAGCGACCGGGGACAGGGCCATCAGCCCCAGCATTTT. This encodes CASSDRGQGHQPQHF.